What follows describes a single T cell receptor (beta chain). Its antigen is not known. This sample is part of a study of brain T cells in children with intractable seizures. Notes on the study in general: Pre- and post-surgery blood differed in depth, so pre-surgery absences may be undersampling.

TCRdb's table, derived via immunoSEQ multiplex PCR, lists solely in-frame clones and lacks some. Of about 40,000 clones in the sample, about nine tenths were seen once. The CDR3 contains 16 residues. The V and J ends lost 4 bases and 0 bases respectively, with 16 bases between them. CDR1 and CDR2 from the germline V gene are SQVTM and ANQGSEA. Sequencing was limited to surgery cases with top T cell transcript signatures in brain tissue. At least one anti-epileptic drug was given before surgery. This chain joins TRBV29-1 and TRBJ1-5, with D possibly TRBD1 on 5 matching bases. This TCR was recovered from a girl aged 2-10 years with tuberous sclerosis and intractable seizures. Sequenced material: peripheral blood, taken at surgery. For the CDR3, the DNA is TGCAGCGTTGCCCCTGACAGCTACTATAGCAATCAGCCCCAGCATTTT. Protein: CSVAPDSYYSNQPQHF.